Presented here are 8 T cell receptor beta chains from one specimen sequenced in a study of T cell responses to AZD1222 COVID-19 vaccine. Profiling relied on immunoSEQ multiplex PCR, and the TCRdb table lists in-frame clones only, not all of them. The sample has fewer than 200,000 clones, approximately 90% seen once. The sample in question was peripheral blood, obtained on day 0 of AZD1222 vaccination. The origin of the receptors is an adult in good health.

CDR3 loop: CASSSGLAGSYEQYF. Written as DNA, the CDR3 is TGTGCCAGCAGTTCCGGACTAGCGGGTAGCTACGAGCAGTACTTC. This chain connects TRBV6-5 to TRBJ2-7, with 11 bases fitting TRBD2. This CDR3 comprises 15 residues. From germline, CDR1 is MNHEY and CDR2 SVGAGI. V lost 4 bases, J lost 3 bases, and 5 bases stayed unmatched.

The chain employs TRBV12-5 and TRBJ2-2, with D possibly being TRBD1 or TRBD2 (6 bases each). The CDR3 sequence is 18 residues long. CDR1 and CDR2 (germline): LGHNT, FRNRAP. Trimming cost V 4 bases and J 5 bases, with 23 bases left between them. CDR3 region: CASGWGGPGGGGTGELFF. CDR3 coding DNA: TGTGCTAGTGGTTGGGGCGGGCCCGGAGGGGGAGGAACCGGGGAGCTGTTTTTT.

This clone was picked up one time. The CDR3 DNA is TGTGCCAGCAGTAGCGAGTACCAAGAGACCCAGTACTTC. Translating gives CASSSEYQETQYF. V usage is TRBV2 and J usage is TRBJ2-5, with D uncertain. Looked up from germline, CDR1 is SNHLY and CDR2 is FYNNEI. Trimming removed 5 bases at V and 0 bases at J, with 7 bases between. The CDR3 has 13 residues.

This clone was found once. The rearrangement links TRBV30 to TRBJ1-1; the match to TRBD1 covers 11 bases. Trimming took 3 bases from V and 3 from J; bases not matched to a gene: 3. The CDR3 is 14 amino acids. Germline CDR1 GTSNPN, CDR2 SVGIG (reference sequence). The CDR3 reads CAWSPGQGDTEAFF. As DNA, the CDR3 is TGTGCCTGGAGCCCGGGACAGGGGGACACTGAAGCTTTCTTT.

The rearrangement uses TRBV13 and TRBJ1-4; weak D call: TRBD1 (6 bases). Trimming shortened V by 0 bases and J by 4 bases, and 9 bases separated the two germline ends. This CDR3 contains 15 residues. The germline CDR1 and CDR2 sequences are PRHDT and FYEKMQ (reference sequence). The CDR3 DNA sequence: TGTGCCAGCAGCTTAGGACAGGGAGTTAATGAAAAACTGTTTTTT. The encoded protein is CASSLGQGVNEKLFF.

The rearrangement links TRBV5-4 to TRBJ2-5; 9 nucleotides align to TRBD2. V shed 6 bases, J shed 5 bases, and the junction held 8 bases outside the gene matches. The CDR3 extends over 14 amino acids. Germline V CDR1 and CDR2: SGHNT, YYREEE (reference sequence). CDR3 nucleotide sequence: TGTGCCAGCACCGATAGCGGGAGACGGGAGACCCAGTACTTC. It encodes CASTDSGRRETQYF. The whole variable domain, filled in from reference TRBV5-4 and TRBJ2-5, reads ETGVTQSPTHLIKTRGQQVTLRCSSQSGHNTVSWYQQALGQGPQFIFQYYREEENGRGNFPPRFSGLQFPNYSSELNVNALELDDSALYLCASTDSGRRETQYFGPGTRLLVL.

The V gene is TRBV13, the J gene TRBJ2-3; tentatively, D is TRBD2 (6 bases). The CDR3 contains 15 residues. Germline assignment: CDR1 PRHDT and CDR2 FYEKMQ (reference sequence). V was trimmed by 4 bases and J by 5 bases, leaving 16 bases between them. Written as DNA, the CDR3 is TGTGCCAGCAGCTCCCACAGAACGGGAGAAGATACGCAGTATTTT. Translated: CASSSHRTGEDTQYF.

In its sample, this clone was seen once. The genes are TRBV18 and TRBJ1-1; D not resolved. V gave up 3 bases and J gave up 3 bases, with 11 bases separating them. There are 14 residues in the CDR3. Germline loops: CDR1 KGHSH, CDR2 LQKENI. For the CDR3, the DNA is TGTGCCAGCTCACCGCTTCATAGGGACACTGAAGCTTTCTTT. It specifies CASSPLHRDTEAFF.